The clone carrying this T cell receptor (beta chain) came up a few times. The antigen remains undetermined. This specimen comes from a study of blood T cells in healthy people across ages. RNA extraction gave at least 5 micrograms of total RNA per sample. Primed by a sample-barcoded 5' primer and a J-beta primer mix, a second PCR proceeded for about 7 to 11 cycles. MiXCR was run by TCRdb on the 5' RACE reads, yielding one entry per CDR3 protein. The sample consists of roughly 1,100,000 distinct CDR3 sequences, approximately 25% of them appearing once. V lost 7 bases, J lost 1 base, and 15 bases stayed unmatched. The V gene's germline CDR1 is LGHNT and CDR2 FRNRAP. The CDR3 totals 19 residues. Whole-study results and caveats: Roughly linearly, TCR beta diversity per million T cells fell as age increased.

The data also belong to a second study, concerning T cells of mothers and their children. That study adds: Sample barcodes plus 2-4 random nucleotides came from the M1S primer. The overlap seen between related mothers and children slightly exceeded that of unrelated pairs, though not significantly.

Material: blood. The receptor was isolated from a girl aged 2 to 10 in good health. The V call is TRBV12-5, the J call TRBJ2-4; the match to TRBD2 covers 11 bases. The CDR3 nucleotides read TGTGCTAGTGCCGGGCTAGCGGGGGGCGAGGAAATGGCCAAAAACATTCAGTACTTC. Residues: CASAGLAGGEEMAKNIQYF.